This note documents a single T cell receptor (beta chain) sequence. The CDR3 covers 12 residues. CDR1 is KGHSH, CDR2 LQKENI, per germline. V lost 2 bases to trimming and J lost 7 bases, with 6 bases between them. These data are taken from a study of control samples from healthy donors and cancer patients. Profiled with immunoSEQ multiplex PCR; TCRdb holds only in-frame clones, not every one. The sample lists tens of thousands of clones; around nine tenths were seen once. The receptor was isolated from a man aged 25-45 years with colorectal cancer. The chain is built from TRBV18 and TRBJ2-1; possible D gene TRBD2, 6 bases. Sequencing was done on a sample of PBMCs. CDR3 DNA sequence: TGTGCCAGCTCACCAGCGGGGAATGAGCAGTTCTTC. Translating it yields CASSPAGNEQFF.